A single sample is the source of the 10 T cell receptor beta chains below, sequenced in a study of CD8 T cells in ankylosing spondylitis. In TCRdb, the 5' RACE reads were re-called with MiXCR into one record per CDR3 protein. The sample lists about 340,000 distinct CDR3 sequences; more than 20% were seen once. Sequencing was carried out using blood, either unsorted or a sorted T cell fraction (not recorded which). All receptors come from a male donor with ankylosing spondylitis or in good health (not recorded which).

In its sample, this clonotype was seen a few times. V gene TRBV12-3 or TRBV12-4 combines with J gene TRBJ2-1; the match to TRBD2 covers 7 bases. V shed 10 bases and J 3 bases; nucleotides not matched to a gene: 9. This CDR3 contains 14 residues. The chain's CDR3 is CANAQGGNYNEQFF. The CDR3 bases are TGTGCCAACGCCCAGGGAGGGAACTACAATGAGCAGTTCTTC.

The chain has TRBV24-1 and TRBJ2-5; no clear D. The CDR3 spans 14 residues. Trimming left V 2 bases short and J 1 base short, with 7 bases between. Germline values: CDR1 KGHDR, CDR2 SFDVKD. CDR3 coding DNA: TGTGCCACCAGTGATTCGGCGGCCCAAGAGACCCAGTACTTC. This translates into CATSDSAAQETQYF.

The chain is built from TRBV7-7 and TRBJ2-3, with D possibly being TRBD2 (6 bases). The CDR3 length is 16 residues. The germline gives CDR1 SSHAT, CDR2 FNYEAQ (reference sequence). Trimming cost V 5 bases and J 1 base, with 16 bases left between them. CDR3 region: CASSPGTLRRTDTQYF. The CDR3 DNA is TGTGCCAGCAGCCCAGGGACTTTGCGCCGCACAGATACGCAGTATTTT.

This clonotype was detected only a few times. This rearrangement joins TRBV4-1 to TRBJ2-1; D unresolved. V shed 0 bases and J shed 0 bases, with 6 bases lying between them. The CDR3 is 15 residues long. Germline CDR1 is MGHRA and CDR2 is YSYEKL. The CDR3 DNA sequence: TGCGCCAGCAGCCAAGAGGGATACTCCTACAATGAGCAGTTCTTC. Its translation is CASSQEGYSYNEQFF.

The rearrangement joins TRBV12-3 or TRBV12-4 to TRBJ2-2, with D perhaps matching TRBD2 (5 bases). There are 15 residues in the CDR3. The V end lost 6 bases, the J end lost 6 bases, and 17 bases lay between the germline ends. CDR3 in amino acids: CASSAASGLAGELFF. CDR3 nucleotides: TGTGCCAGCAGCGCCGCGTCGGGGTTGGCCGGGGAGCTGTTTTTT.

This clonotype showed up just a few times. This chain's CDR3 is CASSFRGPTDTQYF. In DNA, the CDR3 is TGTGCCAGCAGCTTTCGGGGGCCCACAGATACGCAGTATTTT. The chain links TRBV5-6 to TRBJ2-3, with D perhaps assigned TRBD1 or TRBD2 (6 bases each). The germline V gene has CDR1 SGHDT and CDR2 YYEEEE. This CDR3 region has 14 residues. The germline V and J ends were trimmed by 2 bases and 2 bases, with 9 bases remaining between them.

In this sample, this clonotype turned up a few times. The chain links TRBV6-4 to TRBJ2-1; possible D gene TRBD2, 7 bases. The CDR3 totals 15 residues. V lost 2 bases and J lost 1, with 9 bases in between. Germline assignment: CDR1 MRHNA and CDR2 SNTAGT. CDR3 DNA sequence: TGTGCCAGCAGTGACGGGGGGGCATCCTACAATGAGCAGTTCTTC. Amino acids: CASSDGGASYNEQFF.

The DNA for the CDR3 is TGCGCCAGCAGCCAGTCAGACAATGTGAACACTGAAGCTTTCTTT. This gives the protein CASSQSDNVNTEAFF. The chain recombines TRBV4-1 with TRBJ1-1; no clear D. Germline V CDR1 and CDR2: MGHRA, YSYEKL. V lost 3 bases, J lost 0 bases, and 11 bases lay in between. There are 15 residues in the CDR3.

The V gene is TRBV12-3 or TRBV12-4, the J gene TRBJ2-5, with D maybe TRBD1 (5 bases). The CDR3 is 15 residues long. V lost 2 bases and J 0 bases, leaving 10 bases between the germline ends. The CDR3 sequence: CASSLKGNYQETQYF. In DNA form, the CDR3 reads TGTGCCAGCAGTTTAAAGGGGAACTACCAAGAGACCCAGTACTTC.

The chain carries TRBV5-1 and TRBJ1-2; no clear D gene. Germline V gene lookup returns CDR1 SGHRS and CDR2 YFSETQ. The CDR3 is 12 residues long. V shed 6 bases and J shed 3 bases, with 9 bases lying between them. CDR3 loop: CASKVEDYGYTF. CDR3 coding DNA: TGCGCCAGCAAAGTTGAGGACTATGGCTACACCTTC.